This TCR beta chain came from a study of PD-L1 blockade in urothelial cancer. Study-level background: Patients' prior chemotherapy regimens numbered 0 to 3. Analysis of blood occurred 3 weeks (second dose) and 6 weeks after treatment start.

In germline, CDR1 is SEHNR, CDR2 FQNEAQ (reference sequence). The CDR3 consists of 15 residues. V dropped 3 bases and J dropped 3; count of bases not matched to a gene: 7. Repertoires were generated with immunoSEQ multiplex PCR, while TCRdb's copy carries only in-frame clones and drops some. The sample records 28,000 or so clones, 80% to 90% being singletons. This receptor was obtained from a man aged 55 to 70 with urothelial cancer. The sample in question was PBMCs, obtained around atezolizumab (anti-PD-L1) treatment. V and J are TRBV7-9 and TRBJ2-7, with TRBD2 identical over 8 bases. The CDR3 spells CASSLLSGTHYEQYF. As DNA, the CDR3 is TGTGCCAGCAGCTTGCTTAGCGGGACGCACTACGAGCAGTACTTC.